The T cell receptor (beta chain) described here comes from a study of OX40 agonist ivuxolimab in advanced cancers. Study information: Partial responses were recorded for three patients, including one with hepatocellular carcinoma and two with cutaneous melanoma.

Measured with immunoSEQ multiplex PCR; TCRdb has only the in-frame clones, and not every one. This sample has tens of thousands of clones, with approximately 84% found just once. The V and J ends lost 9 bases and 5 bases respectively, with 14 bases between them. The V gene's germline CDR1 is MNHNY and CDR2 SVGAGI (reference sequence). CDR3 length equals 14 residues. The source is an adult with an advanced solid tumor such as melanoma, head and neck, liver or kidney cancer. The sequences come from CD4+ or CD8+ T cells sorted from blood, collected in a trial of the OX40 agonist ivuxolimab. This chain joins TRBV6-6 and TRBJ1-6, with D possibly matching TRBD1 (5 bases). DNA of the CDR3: TGTGCCAGTTACCGGGACCCTGATAATTCACCCCTCCACTTT. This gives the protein CASYRDPDNSPLHF.